This passage covers 4 T cell receptor beta chains from one sample sequenced in a study of shared clonotypes between healthy human individuals. The protocol was immunoSEQ multiplex PCR, while the TCRdb copy is restricted to in-frame clones and leaves out a portion. Of about 2.4 million clones in the sample, approximately 94% were seen once. The sequenced sample was naive CD4+ T cells from PBMCs. Subset denoted: CD45RA+ positively selected. The receptors derive from a man younger than 35 in good health. Some clones in this sample may be carry-over from other donors' samples.

V usage is TRBV5-1 and J usage is TRBJ2-3; D is unresolved. Trimming removed 1 base at V and 1 base at J, with 7 bases between. Germline V gene data show CDR1 as SGHRS and CDR2 as YFSETQ. The CDR3 sequence is 14 residues long. CDR3 sequence: CASSLFLGTDTQYF. DNA of the CDR3: TGCGCCAGCAGCTTGTTCTTAGGCACAGATACGCAGTATTTT.

This sequence joins TRBV12-5 and TRBJ2-3; 7 nucleotides match TRBD2. From germline, CDR1 is LGHNT and CDR2 FRNRAP. V was clipped by 9 bases and J by 2 bases; unmatched bases: 5. This CDR3 has 13 amino acids. CDR3 coding DNA: TGTGCTAGCTCTAGCGGAGTCACAGATACGCAGTATTTT. Translation gives CASSSGVTDTQYF.

The chain is built from TRBV7-9 and TRBJ1-3; TRBD1 matches 7 bases. The trim removed 4 bases at V and 0 bases at J, leaving 3 bases unmatched. The CDR3 totals 15 residues. The germline V gene encodes CDR1 SEHNR and CDR2 FQNEAQ (reference sequence). The chain's CDR3 is CASSSQGTSGNTIYF. The CDR3, as DNA: TGTGCCAGCAGCTCACAGGGGACCTCTGGAAACACCATATATTTT. The variable domain in full, completed from reference TRBV7-9 and TRBJ1-3, reads DTGVSQNPRHKITKRGQNVTFRCDPISEHNRLYWYRQTLGQGPEFLTYFQNEAQLEKSRLLSDRFSAERPKGSFSTLEIQRTEQGDSAMYLCASSSQGTSGNTIYFGEGSWLTVV.

The rearrangement uses TRBV7-2 and TRBJ2-7; weak D call: TRBD2 (5 bases). The V and J ends lost 4 bases and 7 bases respectively, with 17 bases between them. The CDR3 loop spans 14 amino acids. Germline V lookup: CDR1 SGHTA, CDR2 FQGNSA. This chain's CDR3 is CASSSGVPAREQYF. For the CDR3, the DNA is TGTGCCAGCAGCTCCGGGGTGCCTGCTAGAGAGCAGTACTTC.